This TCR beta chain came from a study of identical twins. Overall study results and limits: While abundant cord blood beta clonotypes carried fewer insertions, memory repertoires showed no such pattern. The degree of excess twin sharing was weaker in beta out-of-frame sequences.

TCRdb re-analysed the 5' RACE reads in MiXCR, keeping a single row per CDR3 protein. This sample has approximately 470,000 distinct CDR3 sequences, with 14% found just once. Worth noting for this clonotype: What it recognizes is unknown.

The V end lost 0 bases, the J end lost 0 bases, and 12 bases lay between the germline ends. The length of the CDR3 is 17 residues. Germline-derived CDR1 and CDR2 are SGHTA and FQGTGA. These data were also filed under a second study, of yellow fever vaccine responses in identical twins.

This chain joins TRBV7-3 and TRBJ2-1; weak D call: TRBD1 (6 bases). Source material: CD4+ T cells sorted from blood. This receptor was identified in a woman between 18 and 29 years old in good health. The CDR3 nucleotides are TGTGCCAGCAGCTTAACAGGTCAGGGGACCTCCTACAATGAGCAGTTCTTC. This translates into CASSLTGQGTSYNEQFF.